Following are 27 T cell receptor beta chains from one sample sequenced in a study of T cell responses to AZD1222 COVID-19 vaccine. Here immunoSEQ multiplex PCR was the method, and the copy in TCRdb shows in-frame clones only, minus some. The profile shows some 150,000 clones, 90% to 95% of them singletons. Material: peripheral blood, obtained on day 0 of MenACWY control vaccination. The receptors derive from an adult in good health.

This chain links TRBV6-4 with TRBJ2-7, with D possibly matching TRBD1 (6 bases). The CDR3 length is 14 residues. V lost 7 bases and J 2 bases, leaving 15 bases between the germline ends. CDR1 MRHNA and CDR2 SNTAGT come from the germline V gene. CDR3 amino acids: CASTGRDTAYEQYF. Written as DNA, the CDR3 is TGTGCCAGCACCGGCCGGGACACCGCCTACGAGCAGTACTTC.

This clone was picked up one time. This sequence joins TRBV5-1 and TRBJ1-1; TRBD1 matches 7 bases. This CDR3 has 15 residues. Germline-derived CDR1 and CDR2 are SGHRS and YFSETQ. Trimming took 0 bases from V and 0 from J; bases not matched to a gene: 2. This CDR3 is CASSLGQGMNTEAFF. The CDR3 DNA reads TGCGCCAGCAGCTTGGGACAGGGAATGAACACTGAAGCTTTCTTT.

This sequence joins TRBV5-1 and TRBJ1-1; D might be TRBD1 (6 bases). Looked up from germline, CDR1 is SGHRS and CDR2 is YFSETQ. Trimming took 7 bases from V and 1 from J, leaving 11 bases between them. The CDR3 extends over 13 amino acids. CDR3 sequence reads: CASLRDTNTEAFF. The CDR3 DNA reads as TGCGCCAGCCTCCGGGACACGAACACTGAAGCTTTCTTT.

This clone appeared once. The rearrangement joins TRBV7-8 to TRBJ1-5; TRBD1 might be the D (5 bases). Germline V lookup: CDR1 SGHVS, CDR2 FQNEAQ. This CDR3 has 18 amino acids. V shed 4 bases and J shed 5 bases, with 24 bases lying between them. This chain's CDR3 is CASSSRRGGSNPYQPQHF. The CDR3 DNA sequence: TGTGCCAGCAGCTCCCGGCGGGGGGGAAGTAACCCCTATCAGCCCCAGCATTTT.

This CDR3 reads CSVERRVSGTEAFF. The CDR3 nucleotides read TGCAGCGTTGAAAGAAGGGTATCTGGGACTGAAGCTTTCTTT. The genes are TRBV29-1 and TRBJ1-1, with no clear D. Germline CDR1 SQVTM, CDR2 ANQGSEA. Trimming shortened V by 2 bases and J by 5 bases, and 15 bases separated the two germline ends. CDR3 size: 14 residues.

The chain is built from TRBV9 and TRBJ1-5, with D hard to call. Germline V gene sequence: CDR1 SGDLS, CDR2 YYNGEE. With 0 bases removed from V and 4 bases from J, the gap between germline ends came to 11 bases. This CDR3 spans 15 amino acids. CDR3 DNA: TGTGCCAGCAGCGTAGGAGGGAATGGGAATCAGCCCCAGCATTTT. Its translation: CASSVGGNGNQPQHF.

This clone has a single count. The CDR3 spells CASERVGGYGYTF. The CDR3 bases are TGTGCCAGCGAAAGGGTCGGTGGGTATGGCTACACCTTC. The chain combines TRBV12-3 or TRBV12-4 with TRBJ1-2, with D unclear. With 8 bases removed from V and 5 bases from J, the gap between germline ends came to 15 bases. The length of the CDR3 is 13 residues.

The chain has TRBV4-1 and TRBJ1-5, with D perhaps TRBD1 (5 bases). This CDR3 has 15 residues. The V gene lost 1 base and the J gene lost 7 bases, with 14 bases spanning the gap. From germline, CDR1 is MGHRA and CDR2 YSYEKL. This CDR3 is CASSQAWGIGQPQHF. As DNA, the CDR3 is TGCGCCAGCAGCCAAGCGTGGGGGATTGGACAGCCCCAGCATTTT.

The rearrangement joins TRBV5-6 to TRBJ1-2; D not certain. This CDR3 comprises 13 residues. V lost 0 bases to trimming and J lost 5 bases, with 8 bases between them. CDR1 is SGHDT and CDR2 is YYEEEE in the germline V gene. CDR3 protein: CASSLVTDYGYTF. CDR3 bases: TGTGCCAGCAGCTTGGTAACGGATTATGGCTACACCTTC.

The chain uses TRBV6-5 and TRBJ1-4, with D perhaps TRBD1 (6 bases). The CDR3 runs 14 residues. CDR1 is MNHEY and CDR2 is SVGAGI in the germline V gene. The V end lost 8 bases, the J end lost 3 bases, and 13 bases lay between the germline ends. The CDR3 DNA reads TGTGCCAGCGCGGCTGGGGGCTCTAATGAAAAACTGTTTTTT. It yields the protein CASAAGGSNEKLFF.

The chain couples TRBV21-1 to TRBJ2-7; no check of the table's D call, TRBD1, against the DNA was made. TRBV21-1 is a listed pseudogene. CDR3 length: 15 amino acids. CDR3 DNA: TGTGCCAGCAGCACATCAGCTTGGACAGTATACGAGCAGTACTTC. It yields the protein CASSTSAWTVYEQYF.

This clone was seen more than once but under ten times. The chain carries TRBV7-8 and TRBJ1-6; tentative D call: TRBD1 (5 bases). Germline V gives CDR1 SGHVS, CDR2 FQNEAQ. Trimming shortened V by 0 bases and J by 9 bases, and 15 bases separated the two germline ends. The CDR3 sequence is 16 residues long. This CDR3 is CASSLAQGPATSPLHF. CDR3 DNA sequence: TGTGCCAGCAGCTTAGCGCAGGGACCAGCCACTTCACCCCTCCACTTT. The variable domain in full, completed from reference TRBV7-8 and TRBJ1-6, reads GAGVSQSPRYKVAKRGQDVALRCDPISGHVSLFWYQQALGQGPEFLTYFQNEAQLDKSGLPSDRFFAERPEGSVSTLKIQRTQQEDSAVYLCASSLAQGPATSPLHFGNGTRLTVT.

To note about this clone: The junction shows a germline mismatch at one end, possibly a read error. The CDR3 protein is CASSFPGRPNF. CDR3 DNA sequence: TGTGCCAGCAGTTTTCCGGGACGGCCAAACTTC. The J gene is TRBJ2-5, the V gene TRBV6-2 or TRBV6-3, with D perhaps being TRBD1 or TRBD2 (5 bases each). Germline V lookup: CDR1 MNHEY, CDR2 SVGEGT. This CDR3 has 11 residues.

V usage is TRBV25-1 and J usage is TRBJ1-6; a weak D match, TRBD1 (5 bases). The germline gives CDR1 MGHDK, CDR2 SYGVNS. The CDR3 has 15 amino acids. Trimming took 2 bases from V and 7 from J, leaving 12 bases between them. This CDR3 is CASSERQGHNSPLHF. CDR3 DNA: TGTGCCAGCAGTGAACGCCAGGGTCACAATTCACCCCTCCACTTT.

The gene calls are TRBV30 and TRBJ1-6; D call uncertain. Trimming cost V 3 bases and J 6 bases, with 9 bases left between them. The CDR3 sequence is 13 residues long. Germline assignment: CDR1 GTSNPN and CDR2 SVGIG (reference sequence). The CDR3 coding sequence is TGTGCCTGGAGGGGGAGTCTTAATTCACCCCTCCACTTT. Translated: CAWRGSLNSPLHF.

The chain couples TRBV9 to TRBJ1-4, with a tentative D call TRBD1 (5 bases). This CDR3 spans 14 amino acids. Germline V gives CDR1 SGDLS, CDR2 YYNGEE. V was shortened by 0 bases and J by 4 bases, with 7 bases between the two germline ends. CDR3 in amino acids: CASSVAGLNEKLFF. In nucleotides, the CDR3 is TGTGCCAGCAGCGTAGCAGGGCTTAATGAAAAACTGTTTTTT.

This clone appeared a single time. The junction and the germline gene differ at one end; a read error may be behind it. This chain links TRBV19 with TRBJ2-7; the D gene is possibly TRBD1 (6 bases). CDR3 length equals 15 residues. The germline V gene encodes CDR1 LNHDA and CDR2 SQIVND (reference sequence). The chain's CDR3 is CATSRSTGRTYEQYF. As DNA, the CDR3 is TGTGCCACTAGTAGGTCGACAGGACGGACCTACGAGCAGTACTTC.

This clone was observed a single time. The chain is built from TRBV19 and TRBJ2-2; 7 bases map to TRBD1. The CDR3 covers 15 residues. Germline assignment: CDR1 LNHDA and CDR2 SQIVND (reference sequence). V was clipped by 6 bases and J by 4 bases; unmatched bases: 8. CDR3 amino acids: CASREQGLGTGELFF. CDR3 DNA: TGTGCCAGTAGGGAACAGGGGTTAGGCACCGGGGAGCTGTTTTTT.

This chain connects TRBV4-1 to TRBJ1-5, with D possibly matching TRBD1 (6 bases). From germline, CDR1 is MGHRA and CDR2 YSYEKL. V dropped 4 bases and J dropped 6 bases, with 16 bases sitting between them. The CDR3 covers 15 residues. CDR3 coding DNA: TGCGCCAGCAGCCTGTCGTGGGGGGCCCTTCAGCCCCAGCATTTT. This codes for CASSLSWGALQPQHF.

V gene TRBV3-1 (or the pseudogene TRBV3-2) combines with J gene TRBJ1-1; D gene uncertain. The V end lost 1 base, the J end lost 3 bases, and 9 bases lay between the germline ends. Germline CDR1 is LGHDT and CDR2 is YNNKEL (reference sequence). There are 14 residues in the CDR3. CDR3 in amino acids: CASSQVPGDTEAFF. In nucleotides, the CDR3 is TGTGCCAGCAGCCAAGTGCCCGGGGACACTGAAGCTTTCTTT.

The chain recombines TRBV5-4 with TRBJ2-7, with D maybe TRBD2 (6 bases). The V end lost 1 base, the J end lost 5 bases, and 13 bases lay between the germline ends. This CDR3 comprises 14 residues. The germline V gene has CDR1 SGHNT and CDR2 YYREEE (reference sequence). The DNA for the CDR3 is TGTGCCAGCAGCTTGTTGGGGGGAGGCGACGAGCAGTACTTC. It yields the protein CASSLLGGGDEQYF.

The chain recombines TRBV2 with TRBJ2-1; 14 bases are a match to TRBD2. V trimming: 6 bases; J trimming: 6 bases; junction bases outside the gene matches: 4. The CDR3 is made up of 15 amino acids. Germline CDR1 and CDR2: SNHLY and FYNNEI. The CDR3 DNA follows: TGTGCCAGCAGACAAGGGACTAGCGGGAGCAATGAGCAGTTCTTC. Its protein is CASRQGTSGSNEQFF.

The chain uses TRBV20-1 and TRBJ2-1; no firm D call. Germline V gives CDR1 DFQATT, CDR2 SNEGSKA (reference sequence). The CDR3 totals 11 residues. V was shortened by 0 bases and J by 8 bases, with 5 bases between the two germline ends. The chain's CDR3 is CSAREGYEQFF. DNA of the CDR3: TGCAGTGCTAGAGAGGGTTATGAGCAGTTCTTC.

V usage is TRBV25-1 and J usage is TRBJ2-3, with D maybe TRBD1 (5 bases). Between the trimmed V and J ends, which lost 4 bases and 5 bases, there was a span of 16 bases. CDR1 and CDR2 (germline): MGHDK, SYGVNS. The CDR3 runs 15 residues. CDR3 region: CASSAPGGAGDTQYF. CDR3 DNA: TGTGCCAGCAGTGCCCCCGGTGGGGCTGGAGATACGCAGTATTTT.

By sample fraction, this clone is medium-sized. V is TRBV4-3 and J is TRBJ2-1, with unresolved D. From germline, CDR1 is LGHNA and CDR2 YSLEER. The CDR3 sequence is 13 residues long. Trimming stripped 0 bases from V and 8 bases from J, with 8 bases between. The CDR3 coding sequence is TGCGCCAGCAGCCAAGAGCTCCTTTATGAGCAGTTCTTC. Translation gives CASSQELLYEQFF.

The chain employs TRBV19 and TRBJ2-1; D possibly corresponds to TRBD1 (5 bases). CDR1 is LNHDA, CDR2 SQIVND, per germline (reference sequence). The CDR3 sequence is 16 residues long. V lost 3 bases and J lost 7, with 19 bases in between. CDR3 in amino acids: CASSILGQTVGNEQFF. In DNA form, the CDR3 reads TGTGCCAGTAGTATTCTAGGGCAGACAGTGGGAAATGAGCAGTTCTTC.

The chain combines TRBV7-3 with TRBJ2-1, with a weak D call TRBD1 (6 bases). This CDR3 region has 15 residues. Trimming stripped 4 bases from V and 0 bases from J, with 10 bases between. The V gene's germline CDR1 is SGHTA and CDR2 FQGTGA. The CDR3 nucleotides read TGTGCCAGCAGCTCCCGGGACAACTCCTACAATGAGCAGTTCTTC. Protein sequence: CASSSRDNSYNEQFF.